The 17 T cell receptor beta chains presented below share a single source sample, sequenced in a study of T cells in tuberculosis. Some clones are missing from TCRdb's copy, which holds only in-frame ones; the method was immunoSEQ multiplex PCR. The sample lists about 50,000 clones; roughly 95% were seen once. As for time point: new active TB diagnosis, blood taken before or within 7 days of starting treatment. The material was PBMCs, obtained at tuberculosis diagnosis. Every receptor here comes from an adult with tuberculosis.

CDR3 residues: CASSIMAHRNEKLFF. The CDR3 DNA reads as TGTGCCAGTAGTATAATGGCACACCGTAATGAAAAACTGTTTTTT. The J gene is TRBJ1-4, the V gene TRBV19; D is uncertain. V was trimmed by 2 bases and J by 4 bases, leaving 11 bases between them. CDR1 is LNHDA and CDR2 is SQIVND in the germline V gene (reference sequence). The CDR3 contains 15 residues.

This chain connects TRBV28 to TRBJ1-4; 7 nucleotides line up with TRBD1. The CDR3 consists of 14 residues. Germline CDR1 MDHEN, CDR2 SYDVKM. V lost 6 bases to trimming and J lost 7 bases; unmatched junction nucleotides: 8. The CDR3 region is CASRLPGTAEKLFF. CDR3 nucleotide sequence: TGTGCCAGCAGGCTTCCCGGGACAGCTGAAAAACTGTTTTTT.

The J gene is TRBJ1-5, the V gene TRBV4-3, with D unresolved. There are 15 residues in the CDR3. Germline-derived CDR1 and CDR2 are LGHNA and YSLEER. The V and J ends lost 4 bases and 1 base respectively, with 11 bases between them. The CDR3, as DNA: TGCGCCAGCAGCCTGGAGTTCGGCAGCAATCAGCCCCAGCATTTT. Protein product: CASSLEFGSNQPQHF.

The chain combines TRBV5-1 with TRBJ2-3; 9 bases are shared with TRBD1. Germline V lookup: CDR1 SGHRS, CDR2 YFSETQ. V shed 6 bases, J shed 1 base, and the junction held 6 bases outside the gene matches. The CDR3 sequence is 15 residues long. The CDR3 sequence: CASTLRQGGTDTQYF. CDR3 in DNA: TGCGCCAGCACCCTGAGACAGGGGGGCACAGATACGCAGTATTTT.

The chain is built from TRBV19 and TRBJ2-6; the match to TRBD1 covers 8 bases. The CDR3 is 15 residues long. CDR1 is LNHDA and CDR2 is SQIVND in the germline V gene (reference sequence). J gave up 1 base and V 7 bases, and 3 bases lay outside the gene matches. This CDR3 is CASNQGASGANVLTF. In nucleotides, the CDR3 is TGTGCCAGTAACCAGGGGGCTTCTGGGGCCAACGTCCTGACTTTC.

The chain has TRBV9 and TRBJ2-1, with 9 bases aligning to TRBD2. The CDR3 length is 16 residues. Trimming cost V 5 bases and J 6 bases; bases outside gene matches: 12. From germline, CDR1 is SGDLS and CDR2 YYNGEE. CDR3 in DNA: TGTGCCAGCAGTGCCGGGACTAGCCTTTTACGCAATGAGCAGTTCTTC. Protein sequence: CASSAGTSLLRNEQFF.

This chain uses TRBV6-6 with TRBJ2-7; 13 nucleotides align to TRBD2. There are 16 residues in the CDR3. From germline, CDR1 is MNHNY and CDR2 SVGAGI (reference sequence). The junction had 11 bases not matched to a gene; V was cut back by 8 bases and J by 4 bases. The CDR3 here is CASRHRTSGREYEQYF. CDR3 bases: TGTGCCAGCCGTCATAGGACTAGCGGGAGAGAATACGAGCAGTACTTC.

The genes are TRBV5-1 and TRBJ2-3; TRBD2 aligns across 7 bases. CDR3 length equals 15 residues. After removal of 4 bases from V and 1 base from J, the junction contained 6 bases not matched to a gene. The germline gives CDR1 SGHRS, CDR2 YFSETQ. CDR3 loop: CASSPRGLGTDTQYF. The DNA for the CDR3 is TGCGCCAGCAGCCCCAGAGGACTAGGCACAGATACGCAGTATTTT.

This clone was counted a single time. This chain connects TRBV6-5 to TRBJ2-1, with TRBD2 identical over 7 bases. The CDR3 length is 15 residues. Germline trimming cut 9 bases from V and 1 base from J; bases unmatched to any gene: 9. Germline V CDR1 and CDR2: MNHEY, SVGAGI. CDR3 DNA sequence: TGTGCCAGTCTACAGGCGGGAGCGTCCTACAATGAGCAGTTCTTC. Its translation: CASLQAGASYNEQFF.

The rearrangement links TRBV30 to TRBJ1-2; 8 positions match TRBD1. Unmatched junction bases numbered 8, after V lost 4 bases and J lost 4 bases. The length of the CDR3 is 14 residues. Germline CDR1 and CDR2: GTSNPN and SVGIG (reference sequence). CDR3 coding DNA: TGTGCCTGGACCCCGACAGGGGCGACCTATGGCTACACCTTC. Encoded protein: CAWTPTGATYGYTF.

The chain has TRBV19 and TRBJ2-2; possibly TRBD2 for D (5 bases). CDR3 length: 13 residues. The V gene lost 3 bases and the J gene lost 3 bases, with 5 bases spanning the gap. Germline CDR1 reads LNHDA; CDR2 reads SQIVND (reference sequence). The CDR3 spells CASSMRDTGELFF. In DNA, the CDR3 is TGTGCCAGTAGTATGCGGGACACCGGGGAGCTGTTTTTT.

The table lists this clone with a count of one. The gene calls are TRBV10-3 and TRBJ2-3; D uncertain. Trimming stripped 2 bases from V and 1 base from J, with 19 bases between. The CDR3 sequence is 18 residues long. Germline V lookup: CDR1 ENHRY, CDR2 SYGVKD. CDR3 nucleotide sequence: TGTGCCATCAGTGAGAGGCCCCTGACAAAAGCTCGCACAGATACGCAGTATTTT. It is translated as CAISERPLTKARTDTQYF.

CDR3 loop: CASSPSGAVRNTEAFF. DNA of the CDR3: TGTGCCAGCAGCCCGAGTGGGGCAGTCCGGAACACTGAAGCTTTCTTT. The rearrangement links TRBV7-2 to TRBJ1-1, with a possible D match to TRBD1 (5 bases). Germline V gene sequence: CDR1 SGHTA, CDR2 FQGNSA. V was clipped by 5 bases and J by 1 base, with 17 bases between them. The CDR3 runs 16 residues.

J is TRBJ2-7 and V is TRBV29-1; TRBD2 might be the D (5 bases). Germline V gene data show CDR1 as SQVTM and CDR2 as ANQGSEA. V dropped 4 bases and J dropped 5 bases, with 9 bases sitting between them. The CDR3 sequence is 11 residues long. The CDR3 reads CSVGGNHEQYF. The CDR3 coding sequence is TGCAGCGTTGGAGGGAACCACGAGCAGTACTTC.

This clone was counted between two and nine times. The V call is TRBV18, the J call TRBJ1-2; possible D gene TRBD1, 6 bases. With 2 bases removed from V and 9 bases from J, the gap between germline ends came to 7 bases. Per the germline V gene, CDR1 is KGHSH and CDR2 is LQKENI. This CDR3 contains 11 residues. Here the CDR3 DNA reads TGTGCCAGCTCACCAGGGGGCAGCTACACCTTC. Residues: CASSPGGSYTF.

J is TRBJ1-2 and V is TRBV29-1; 10 positions agree with TRBD1. CDR3 length: 12 amino acids. Trimming took 7 bases from V and 8 from J; bases not matched to a gene: 7. Germline V gene data show CDR1 as SQVTM and CDR2 as ANQGSEA. CDR3: CSGRDRGTGYTF. DNA of the CDR3: TGCAGCGGACGGGACAGGGGAACGGGCTACACCTTC.

The V and J genes are TRBV5-4 and TRBJ1-2; TRBD1 matches 8 bases. V lost 4 bases and J lost 2; bases outside the gene matches: 1. Per germline, CDR1 SGHNT and CDR2 YYREEE (reference sequence). The length of the CDR3 is 13 residues. CDR3 sequence (DNA): TGTGCCAGCAGCCGGGACAGGAACTATGGCTACACCTTC. It codes for CASSRDRNYGYTF. Looking up the rest from reference TRBV5-4 and TRBJ1-2 gives the full variable domain: ETGVTQSPTHLIKTRGQQVTLRCSSQSGHNTVSWYQQALGQGPQFIFQYYREEENGRGNFPPRFSGLQFPNYSSELNVNALELDDSALYLCASSRDRNYGYTFGSGTRLTVV.